This TCR beta chain was obtained from a study of cytomegalovirus exposure and HLA in healthy donors. Turning to this clone: Antigen: not known.

Donors were drawn from the approximately 120-subject validation cohort, separate from the 666-subject first cohort. TCRdb's table, derived via immunoSEQ multiplex PCR, lists solely in-frame clones and lacks some. The table records some 71,000 clones, 94% of them present only once. V was cut by 2 bases and J by 7 bases, with 9 bases left in between. This CDR3 region has 13 residues. Germline V lookup: CDR1 SSHAT, CDR2 FNYEAQ (reference sequence). Study conclusions and caveats: CMV antigen specificity of a few CMV-associated chains was confirmed in vitro.

The origin of this receptor is a woman aged 18-35 years in good health and CMV-seronegative. This chain joins TRBV7-7 and TRBJ2-1, with TRBD1 as a possible D gene (6 bases). The sample taken for sequencing was PBMCs. CDR3 protein: CASSLPGDNEQFF. The CDR3, as DNA: TGTGCCAGCAGCTTACCAGGGGATAATGAGCAGTTCTTC.